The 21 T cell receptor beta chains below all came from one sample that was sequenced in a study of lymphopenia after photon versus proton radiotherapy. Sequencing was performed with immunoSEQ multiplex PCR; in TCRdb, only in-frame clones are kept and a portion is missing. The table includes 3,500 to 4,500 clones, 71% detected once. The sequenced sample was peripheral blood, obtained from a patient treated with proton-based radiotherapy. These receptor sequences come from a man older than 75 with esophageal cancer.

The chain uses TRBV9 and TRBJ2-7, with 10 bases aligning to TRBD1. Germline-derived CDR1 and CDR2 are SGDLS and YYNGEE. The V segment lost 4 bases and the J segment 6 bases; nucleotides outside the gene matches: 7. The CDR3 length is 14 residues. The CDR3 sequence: CASSIVDRGSEQYF. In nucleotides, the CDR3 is TGTGCCAGCAGCATAGTGGACAGGGGGTCCGAGCAGTACTTC.

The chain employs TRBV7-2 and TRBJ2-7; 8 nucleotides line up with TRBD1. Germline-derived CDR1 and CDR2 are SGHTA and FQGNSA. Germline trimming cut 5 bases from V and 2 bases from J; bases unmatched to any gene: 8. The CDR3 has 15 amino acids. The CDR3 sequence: CASSQEQGAAYEQYF. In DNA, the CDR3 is TGTGCCAGCAGCCAAGAGCAGGGGGCTGCCTACGAGCAGTACTTC.

CDR3 in amino acids: CASSPDRGLLETQYF. Written as DNA, the CDR3 is TGCGCCAGCAGCCCGGATCGGGGGTTATTAGAGACCCAGTACTTC. J is TRBJ2-5 and V is TRBV4-1; weak D call: TRBD2 (6 bases). The V gene's germline CDR1 is MGHRA and CDR2 YSYEKL. There are 15 residues in the CDR3. Trimming removed 4 bases from V and 4 bases from J, with 16 bases in between.

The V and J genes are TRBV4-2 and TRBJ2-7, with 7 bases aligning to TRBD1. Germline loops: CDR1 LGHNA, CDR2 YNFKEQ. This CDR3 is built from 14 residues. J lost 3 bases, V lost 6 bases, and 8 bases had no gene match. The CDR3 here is CASSFAGTDYEQYF. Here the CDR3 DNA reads TGTGCCAGCAGTTTCGCCGGGACAGACTACGAGCAGTACTTC.

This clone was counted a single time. CDR3 DNA sequence: TGTGCCAGCAGTTACTCCGGGAAATCTGGCTACACCTTC. It yields the protein CASSYSGKSGYTF. The chain joins TRBV6-6 to TRBJ1-2; no clear D gene. V lost 0 bases and J 7 bases, leaving 9 bases between the germline ends. The CDR3 runs to 13 residues. Germline V gene sequence: CDR1 MNHNY, CDR2 SVGAGI (reference sequence).

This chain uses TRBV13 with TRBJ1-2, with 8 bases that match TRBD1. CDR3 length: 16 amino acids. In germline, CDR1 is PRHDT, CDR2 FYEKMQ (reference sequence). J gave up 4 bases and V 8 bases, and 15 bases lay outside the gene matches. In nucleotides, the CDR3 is TGTGCCAGCCAAACTCGGACAGGGCAGAATCCCTATGGCTACACCTTC. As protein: CASQTRTGQNPYGYTF.

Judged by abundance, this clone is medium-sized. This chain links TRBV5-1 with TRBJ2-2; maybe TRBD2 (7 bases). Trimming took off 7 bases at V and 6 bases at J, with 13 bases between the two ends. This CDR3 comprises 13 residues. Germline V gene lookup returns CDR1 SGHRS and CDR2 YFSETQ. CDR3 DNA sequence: TGCGCCAGCGTCTCGGGGGGCCCCGGGGAGCTGTTTTTT. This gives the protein CASVSGGPGELFF.

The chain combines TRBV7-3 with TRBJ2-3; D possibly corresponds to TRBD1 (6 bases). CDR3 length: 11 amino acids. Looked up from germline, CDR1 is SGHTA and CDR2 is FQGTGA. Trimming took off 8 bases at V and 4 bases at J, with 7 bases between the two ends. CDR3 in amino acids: CASGGSDTQYF. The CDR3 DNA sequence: TGTGCCAGCGGGGGCTCAGATACGCAGTATTTT.

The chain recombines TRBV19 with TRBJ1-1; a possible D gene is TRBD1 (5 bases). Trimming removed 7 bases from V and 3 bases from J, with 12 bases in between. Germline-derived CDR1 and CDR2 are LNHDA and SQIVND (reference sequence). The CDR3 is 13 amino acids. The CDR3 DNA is TGTGCCAGTACCTCAAAAGGGGACACTGAAGCTTTCTTT. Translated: CASTSKGDTEAFF. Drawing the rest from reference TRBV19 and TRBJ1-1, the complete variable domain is DGGITQSPKYLFRKEGQNVTLSCEQNLNHDAMYWYRQDPGQGLRLIYYSQIVNDFQKGDIAEGYSVSREKKESFPLTVTSAQKNPTAFYLCASTSKGDTEAFFGQGTRLTVV.

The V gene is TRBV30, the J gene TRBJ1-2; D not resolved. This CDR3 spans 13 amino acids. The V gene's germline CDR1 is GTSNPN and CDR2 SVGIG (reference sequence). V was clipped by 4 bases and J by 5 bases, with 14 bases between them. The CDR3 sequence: CAWTVGGSYGYTF. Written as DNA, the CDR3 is TGTGCCTGGACGGTGGGAGGGAGTTATGGCTACACCTTC. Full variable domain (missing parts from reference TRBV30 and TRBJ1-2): SQTIHQWPATLVQPVGSPLSLECTVEGTSNPNLYWYRQAAGRGLQLLFYSVGIGQISSEVPQNLSASRPQDRQFILSSKKLLLSDSGFYLCAWTVGGSYGYTFGSGTRLTVV.

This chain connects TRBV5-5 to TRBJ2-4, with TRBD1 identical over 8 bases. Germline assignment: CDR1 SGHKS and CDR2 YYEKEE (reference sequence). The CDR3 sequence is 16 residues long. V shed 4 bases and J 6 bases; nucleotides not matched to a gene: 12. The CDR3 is CASSPDRAVSGNIQYF. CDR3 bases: TGTGCCAGCAGCCCGGACAGGGCGGTCTCTGGAAACATTCAGTACTTC.

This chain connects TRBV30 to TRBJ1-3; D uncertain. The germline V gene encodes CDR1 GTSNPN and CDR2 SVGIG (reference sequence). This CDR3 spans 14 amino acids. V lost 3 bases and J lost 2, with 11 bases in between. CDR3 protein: CAWRPGGAGNTIYF. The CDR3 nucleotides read TGTGCCTGGAGGCCGGGCGGGGCTGGAAACACCATATATTTT.

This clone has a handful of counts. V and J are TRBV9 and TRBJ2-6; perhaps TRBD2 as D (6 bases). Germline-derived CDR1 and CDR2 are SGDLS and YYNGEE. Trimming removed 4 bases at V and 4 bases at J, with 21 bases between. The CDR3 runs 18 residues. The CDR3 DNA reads TGTGCCAGCAGCCCCCGGGACGTGGAGGACTACGGGGCCAACGTCCTGACTTTC. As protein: CASSPRDVEDYGANVLTF.

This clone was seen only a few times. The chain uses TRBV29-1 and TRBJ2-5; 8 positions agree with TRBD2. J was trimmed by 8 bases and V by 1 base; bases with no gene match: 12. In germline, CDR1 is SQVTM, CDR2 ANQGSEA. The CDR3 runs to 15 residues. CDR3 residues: CSVEAPGPGGLTQYF. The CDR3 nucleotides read TGCAGCGTTGAAGCGCCCGGGCCGGGAGGGTTAACCCAGTACTTC.

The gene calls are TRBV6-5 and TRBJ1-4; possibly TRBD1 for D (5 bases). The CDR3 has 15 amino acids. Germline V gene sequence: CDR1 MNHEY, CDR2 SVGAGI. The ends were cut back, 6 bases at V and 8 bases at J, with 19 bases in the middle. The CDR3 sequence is CASSARLAGNEKLFF. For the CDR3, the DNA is TGTGCCAGCAGCGCCCGCTTGGCAGGGAACGAAAAACTGTTTTTT.

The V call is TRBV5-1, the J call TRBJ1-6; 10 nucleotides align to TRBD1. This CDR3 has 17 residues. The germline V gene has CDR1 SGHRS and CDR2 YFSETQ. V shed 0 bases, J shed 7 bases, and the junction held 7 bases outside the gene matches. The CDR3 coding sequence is TGCGCCAGCAGCTTGGACTTTTGGACAGGGGGAAATTCACCCCTCCACTTT. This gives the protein CASSLDFWTGGNSPLHF.

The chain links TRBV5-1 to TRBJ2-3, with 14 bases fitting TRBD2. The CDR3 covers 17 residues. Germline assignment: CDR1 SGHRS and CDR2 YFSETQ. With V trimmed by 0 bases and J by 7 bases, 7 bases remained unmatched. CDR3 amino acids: CASSLDRLAGGPYTQYF. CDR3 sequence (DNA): TGCGCCAGCAGCTTGGATCGACTAGCGGGAGGGCCGTATACGCAGTATTTT.

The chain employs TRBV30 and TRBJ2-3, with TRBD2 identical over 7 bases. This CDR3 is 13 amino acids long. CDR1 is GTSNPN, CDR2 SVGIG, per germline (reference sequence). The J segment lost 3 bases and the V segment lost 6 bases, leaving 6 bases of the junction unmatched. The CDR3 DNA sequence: TGTGCCTGTCCGGGGGGAGGGACAGATACGCAGTATTTT. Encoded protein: CACPGGGTDTQYF.

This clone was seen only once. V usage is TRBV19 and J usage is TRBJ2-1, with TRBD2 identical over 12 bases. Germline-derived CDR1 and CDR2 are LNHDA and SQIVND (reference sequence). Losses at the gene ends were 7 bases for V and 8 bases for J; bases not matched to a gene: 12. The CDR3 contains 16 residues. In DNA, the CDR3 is TGTGCCAGTAAATCTAGCGGGAGGGCCACATCCCATGAGCAGTTCTTC. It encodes CASKSSGRATSHEQFF.

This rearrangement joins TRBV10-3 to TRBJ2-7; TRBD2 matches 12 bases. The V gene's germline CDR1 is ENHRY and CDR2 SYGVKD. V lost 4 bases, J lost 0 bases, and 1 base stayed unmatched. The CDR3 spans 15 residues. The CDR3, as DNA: TGTGCCATCAGTGTGACTAGCGGGAGCTCCTACGAGCAGTACTTC. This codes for CAISVTSGSSYEQYF.

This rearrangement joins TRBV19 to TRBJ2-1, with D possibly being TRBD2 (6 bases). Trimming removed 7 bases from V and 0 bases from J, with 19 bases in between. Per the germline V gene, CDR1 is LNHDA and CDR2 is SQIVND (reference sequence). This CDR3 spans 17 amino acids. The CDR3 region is CASTPQRDLSSYNEQFF. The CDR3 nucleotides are TGTGCCAGTACCCCCCAAAGGGACTTAAGCTCCTACAATGAGCAGTTCTTC.